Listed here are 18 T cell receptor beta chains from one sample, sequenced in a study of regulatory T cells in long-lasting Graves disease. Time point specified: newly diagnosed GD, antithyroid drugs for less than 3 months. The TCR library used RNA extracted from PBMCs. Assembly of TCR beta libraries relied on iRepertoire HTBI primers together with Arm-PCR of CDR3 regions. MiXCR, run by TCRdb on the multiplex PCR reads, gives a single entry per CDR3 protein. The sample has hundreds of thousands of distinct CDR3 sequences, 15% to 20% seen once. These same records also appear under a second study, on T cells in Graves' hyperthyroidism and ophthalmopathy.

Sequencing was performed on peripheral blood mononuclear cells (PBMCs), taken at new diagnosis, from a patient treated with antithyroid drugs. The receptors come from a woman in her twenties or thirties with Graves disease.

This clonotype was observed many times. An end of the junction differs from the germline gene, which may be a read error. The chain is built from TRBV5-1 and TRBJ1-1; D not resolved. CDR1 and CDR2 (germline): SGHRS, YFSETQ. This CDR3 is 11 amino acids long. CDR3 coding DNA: TGTGCCAGCAGCCTGAACACTGAAGCTTTCTTT. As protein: CASSLNTEAFF.

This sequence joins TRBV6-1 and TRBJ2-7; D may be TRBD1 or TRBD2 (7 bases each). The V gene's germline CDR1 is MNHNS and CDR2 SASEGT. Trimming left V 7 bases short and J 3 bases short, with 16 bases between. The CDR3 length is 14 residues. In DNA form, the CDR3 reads TGTGCCAGCACCAGACAGGGAGGGGACTACGAGCAGTACTTC. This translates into CASTRQGGDYEQYF.

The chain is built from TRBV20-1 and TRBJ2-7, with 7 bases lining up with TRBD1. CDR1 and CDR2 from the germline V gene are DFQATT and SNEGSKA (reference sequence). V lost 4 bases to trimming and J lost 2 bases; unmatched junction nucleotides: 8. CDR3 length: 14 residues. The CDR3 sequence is CSANRDSGPYEQYF. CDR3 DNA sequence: TGCAGTGCTAACCGGGACAGCGGACCCTACGAGCAGTACTTC.

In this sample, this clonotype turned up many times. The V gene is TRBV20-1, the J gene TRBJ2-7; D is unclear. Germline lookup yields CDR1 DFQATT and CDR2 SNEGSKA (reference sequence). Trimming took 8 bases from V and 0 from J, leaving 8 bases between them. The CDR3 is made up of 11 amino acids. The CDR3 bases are TGCAGTCCCCGGAGCTCCTACGAGCAGTACTTC. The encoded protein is CSPRSSYEQYF.

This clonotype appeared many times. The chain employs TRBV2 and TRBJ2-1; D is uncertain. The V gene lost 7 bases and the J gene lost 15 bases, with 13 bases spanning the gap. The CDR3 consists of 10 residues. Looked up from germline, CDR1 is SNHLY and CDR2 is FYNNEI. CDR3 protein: CASKGLDPFF. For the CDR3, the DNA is TGTGCCAGCAAGGGCTTAGATCCGTTCTTC.

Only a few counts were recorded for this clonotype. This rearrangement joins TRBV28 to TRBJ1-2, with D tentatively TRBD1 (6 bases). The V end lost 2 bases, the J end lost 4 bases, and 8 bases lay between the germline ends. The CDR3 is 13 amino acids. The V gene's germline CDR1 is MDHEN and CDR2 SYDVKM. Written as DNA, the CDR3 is TGTGCCAGCAGTTTAACGGGGGCCTATGGCTACACCTTC. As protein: CASSLTGAYGYTF.

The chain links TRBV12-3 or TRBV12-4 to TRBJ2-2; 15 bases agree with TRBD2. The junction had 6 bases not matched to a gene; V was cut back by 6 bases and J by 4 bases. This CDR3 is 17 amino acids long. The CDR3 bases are TGTGCCAGCAGACCAAGGACTAGCGGGAGGGCCACCGGGGAGCTGTTTTTT. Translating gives CASRPRTSGRATGELFF.

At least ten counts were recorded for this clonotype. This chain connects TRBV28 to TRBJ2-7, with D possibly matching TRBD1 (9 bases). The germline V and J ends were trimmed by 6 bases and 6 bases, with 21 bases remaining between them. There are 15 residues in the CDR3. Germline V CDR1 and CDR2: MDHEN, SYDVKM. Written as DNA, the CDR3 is TGTGCCAGCAGCTGGGACAGGGCGGGGGGTTCCGAGCAGTACTTC. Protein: CASSWDRAGGSEQYF.

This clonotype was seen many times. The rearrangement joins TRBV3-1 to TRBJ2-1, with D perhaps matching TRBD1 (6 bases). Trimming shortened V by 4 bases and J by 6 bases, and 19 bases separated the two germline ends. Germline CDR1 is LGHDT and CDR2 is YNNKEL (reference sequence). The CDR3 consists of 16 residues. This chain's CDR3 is CASSPRTGTVLNEQFF. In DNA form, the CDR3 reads TGTGCCAGCAGCCCCAGAACAGGGACGGTACTCAATGAGCAGTTCTTC.

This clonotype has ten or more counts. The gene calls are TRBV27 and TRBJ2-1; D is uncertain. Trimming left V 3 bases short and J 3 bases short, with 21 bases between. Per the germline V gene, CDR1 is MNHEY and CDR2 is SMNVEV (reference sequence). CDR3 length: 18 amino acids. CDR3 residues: CASSFGPKVSRIYNEQFF. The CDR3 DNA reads TGTGCCAGCAGTTTCGGGCCGAAAGTTTCACGGATCTACAATGAGCAGTTCTTC.

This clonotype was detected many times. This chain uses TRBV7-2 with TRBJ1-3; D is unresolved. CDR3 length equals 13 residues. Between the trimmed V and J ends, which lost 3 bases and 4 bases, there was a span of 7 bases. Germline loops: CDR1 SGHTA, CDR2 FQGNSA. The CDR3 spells CASSFKDGNTIYF. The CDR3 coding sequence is TGTGCCAGCAGCTTTAAGGACGGAAACACCATATATTTT. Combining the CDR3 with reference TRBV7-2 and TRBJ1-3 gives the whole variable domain GAGVSQSPSNKVTEKGKDVELRCDPISGHTALYWYRQSLGQGLEFLIYFQGNSAPDKSGLPSDRFSAERTGGSVSTLTIQRTQQEDSAVYLCASSFKDGNTIYFGEGSWLTVV.

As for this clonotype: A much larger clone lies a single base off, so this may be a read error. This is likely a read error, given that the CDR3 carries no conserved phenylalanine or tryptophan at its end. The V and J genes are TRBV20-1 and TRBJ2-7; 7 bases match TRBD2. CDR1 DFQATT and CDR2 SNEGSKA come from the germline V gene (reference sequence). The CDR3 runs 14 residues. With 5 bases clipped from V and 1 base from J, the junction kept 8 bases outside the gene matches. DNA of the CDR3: TGCAGTGCTGGAAGCGGGATCGGGTCCTACGAGCAGTACCTC. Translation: CSAGSGIGSYEQYL.

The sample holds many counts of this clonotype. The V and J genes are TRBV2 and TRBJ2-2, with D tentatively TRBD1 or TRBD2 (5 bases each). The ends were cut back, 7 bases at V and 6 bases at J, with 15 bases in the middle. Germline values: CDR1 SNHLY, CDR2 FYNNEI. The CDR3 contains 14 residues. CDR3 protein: CASTSGSVAGELFF. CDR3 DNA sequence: TGTGCCAGCACTTCAGGGAGCGTTGCCGGGGAGCTGTTTTTT. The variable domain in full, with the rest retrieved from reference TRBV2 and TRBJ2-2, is EPEVTQTPSHQVTQMGQEVILRCVPISNHLYFYWYRQILGQKVEFLVSFYNNEISEKSEIFDDQFSVERPDGSNFTLKIRSTKLEDSAMYFCASTSGSVAGELFFGEGSRLTVL.

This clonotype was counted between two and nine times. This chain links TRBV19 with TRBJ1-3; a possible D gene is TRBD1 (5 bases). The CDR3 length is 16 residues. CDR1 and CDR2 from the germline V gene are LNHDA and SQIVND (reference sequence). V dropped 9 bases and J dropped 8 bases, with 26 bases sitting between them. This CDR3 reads CASRAGKASAVHTIYF. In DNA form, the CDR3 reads TGTGCCAGCAGGGCGGGGAAGGCTTCCGCGGTCCACACCATATATTTT.

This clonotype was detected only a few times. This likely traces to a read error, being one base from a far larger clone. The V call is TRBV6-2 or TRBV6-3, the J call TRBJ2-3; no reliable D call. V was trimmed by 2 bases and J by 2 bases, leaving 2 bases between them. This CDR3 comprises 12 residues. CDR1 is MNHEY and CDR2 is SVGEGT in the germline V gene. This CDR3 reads CASSYPTDTQYF. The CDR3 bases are TGTGCCAGCAGTTACCCCACAGATACGCAGTATTTT.

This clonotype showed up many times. The CDR3 DNA reads as TGTGCCAGCAGTGATGGACTAGCGGGGGCCTACGAGCAGTACTTC. It codes for CASSDGLAGAYEQYF. The V and J genes are TRBV2 and TRBJ2-7, with TRBD2 identical over 13 bases. Germline CDR1 SNHLY, CDR2 FYNNEI. CDR3 size: 15 residues. Trimming removed 3 bases from V and 2 bases from J; junction bases left unmatched: 1. Based on the CDR3 plus reference TRBV2 and TRBJ2-7, the full variable domain is EPEVTQTPSHQVTQMGQEVILRCVPISNHLYFYWYRQILGQKVEFLVSFYNNEISEKSEIFDDQFSVERPDGSNFTLKIRSTKLEDSAMYFCASSDGLAGAYEQYFGPGTRLTVT.

The CDR3 loop is CAISEVSLGGGEQYF. CDR3 DNA sequence: TGTGCCATCAGTGAAGTGAGTCTAGGGGGTGGAGAGCAGTACTTC. This chain links TRBV10-3 with TRBJ2-7, with a weak D call TRBD1 (6 bases). Germline V gives CDR1 ENHRY, CDR2 SYGVKD. The V and J ends lost 3 bases and 7 bases respectively, with 19 bases between them. CDR3 size: 15 residues.

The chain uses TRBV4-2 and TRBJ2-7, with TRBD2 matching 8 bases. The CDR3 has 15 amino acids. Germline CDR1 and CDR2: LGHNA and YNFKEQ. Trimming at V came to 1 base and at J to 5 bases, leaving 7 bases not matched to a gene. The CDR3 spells CASSQGTGGPNEQYF. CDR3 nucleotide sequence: TGTGCCAGCAGCCAAGGCACGGGAGGGCCCAACGAGCAGTACTTC.